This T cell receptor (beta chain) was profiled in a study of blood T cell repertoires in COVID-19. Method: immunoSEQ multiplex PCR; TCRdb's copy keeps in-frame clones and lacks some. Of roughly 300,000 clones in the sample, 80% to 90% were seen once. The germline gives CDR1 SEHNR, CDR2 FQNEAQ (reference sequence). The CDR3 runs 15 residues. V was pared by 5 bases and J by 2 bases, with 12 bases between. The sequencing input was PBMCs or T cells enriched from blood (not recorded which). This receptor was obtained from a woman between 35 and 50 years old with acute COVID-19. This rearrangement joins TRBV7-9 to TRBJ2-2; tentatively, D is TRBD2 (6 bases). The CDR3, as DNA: TGTGCCAGCAGCCTGCACGGGACTAACACCGGGGAGCTGTTTTTT. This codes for CASSLHGTNTGELFF.